Below, 10 T cell receptor beta chains from the same sample are listed, as sequenced in a study of blood T cell repertoires in COVID-19 (dated by TCRdb to the early 2020s). Library method: the immunoSEQ multiplex PCR assay. What TCRdb holds here is the immuneACCESS table cut down to in-frame rearrangements. Part of the clones is not present; checked against another copy, under half of the missing clones reflect an unresolved V gene, and the others are unexplained. The sample table contains hundreds of thousands of clones; only one count was recorded for 65% to 85% of them. The ten largest account for more than 9% of the sample. The sample consisted of peripheral blood. These TCRs come from a woman of 80 years or more with acute or convalescent COVID-19.

The chain combines TRBV6-2 or TRBV6-3 with TRBJ1-1, with 9 nucleotides matching TRBD1. With 5 bases clipped from V and 0 bases from J, the junction kept 1 base outside the gene matches. This CDR3 spans 14 amino acids. Germline V gene sequence: CDR1 MNHEY, CDR2 SVGEGT. Written as DNA, the CDR3 is TGTGCCAGCAGTGGACAGGGGATGAACACTGAAGCTTTCTTT. Translated: CASSGQGMNTEAFF.

The rearrangement joins TRBV27 to TRBJ1-5, with TRBD1 identical over 7 bases. The CDR3 runs to 13 residues. J was trimmed by 4 bases and V by 6 bases; bases with no gene match: 3. Per the germline V gene, CDR1 is MNHEY and CDR2 is SMNVEV (reference sequence). In DNA, the CDR3 is TGTGCCAGCAGAGGACAGGCGAATCAGCCCCAGCATTTT. This gives the protein CASRGQANQPQHF.

The V call is TRBV28, the J call TRBJ2-7; 9 positions agree with TRBD1. From germline, CDR1 is MDHEN and CDR2 SYDVKM. The CDR3 loop spans 15 amino acids. Trimming took 4 bases from V and 2 from J; bases not matched to a gene: 6. This CDR3 is CASSSDRGKAYEQYF. The CDR3, as DNA: TGTGCCAGCAGTTCCGACAGGGGGAAAGCCTACGAGCAGTACTTC.

The chain uses TRBV5-1 and TRBJ2-7, with 8 nucleotides matching TRBD1. In germline, CDR1 is SGHRS, CDR2 YFSETQ. The V segment lost 4 bases and the J segment 6 bases; nucleotides outside the gene matches: 6. The CDR3 has 13 residues. The DNA of the CDR3 is TGCGCCAGCAGCGCGGGACAGGTTGGCGAGCAGTACTTC. This codes for CASSAGQVGEQYF.

The chain employs TRBV9 and TRBJ1-2, with D tentatively TRBD1 (5 bases). CDR3 size: 15 residues. V lost 4 bases and J lost 5, with 18 bases in between. The germline V gene encodes CDR1 SGDLS and CDR2 YYNGEE. The CDR3 protein is CASSPPISGGYGYTF. The CDR3 DNA follows: TGTGCCAGCAGCCCCCCCATCTCGGGGGGATATGGCTACACCTTC.

A single count supports this clone. The sample carries other DNA sequences with the same CDR3. The V call is TRBV28, the J call TRBJ1-5, with TRBD1 matching over 9 bases. CDR1 is MDHEN and CDR2 is SYDVKM in the germline V gene. The CDR3 consists of 15 residues. The V and J ends lost 3 bases and 1 base, in that order; junction bases with no gene match: 1. The CDR3 sequence is CASSLGTGSNQPQHF. DNA for the CDR3: TGTGCCAGCAGTTTGGGGACAGGGAGCAATCAGCCCCAGCATTTT.

The chain is built from TRBV5-4 and TRBJ2-6; 11 bases fit TRBD1. The CDR3 sequence is 18 residues long. V shed 4 bases, J shed 2 bases, and the junction held 8 bases outside the gene matches. Germline V gene lookup returns CDR1 SGHNT and CDR2 YYREEE (reference sequence). The CDR3 reads CASSLGTGGYTGANVLTF. The CDR3 bases are TGTGCCAGCAGCCTAGGGACAGGGGGGTACACTGGGGCCAACGTCCTGACTTTC.

The V gene is TRBV5-1, the J gene TRBJ2-7, with 13 nucleotides matching TRBD2. The germline gives CDR1 SGHRS, CDR2 YFSETQ. The CDR3 loop spans 15 amino acids. The J segment lost 6 bases and the V segment lost 0 bases, leaving 3 bases of the junction unmatched. CDR3 region: CASSLDGLAGVEQYF. CDR3 in DNA: TGCGCCAGCAGCTTGGACGGACTAGCGGGAGTCGAGCAGTACTTC.

This chain links TRBV10-3 with TRBJ1-1, with D unclear. V was cut by 0 bases and J by 2 bases, with 7 bases left in between. The CDR3 has 14 amino acids. Germline-derived CDR1 and CDR2 are ENHRY and SYGVKD. The CDR3 DNA sequence: TGTGCCATCAGTGAGTCGACGGGAAACACTGAAGCTTTCTTT. This encodes CAISESTGNTEAFF.

With respect to this clone: Other DNA sequences in the same sample also yield this CDR3. The J gene is TRBJ1-1, the V gene TRBV2; the D is unclear. CDR1 is SNHLY and CDR2 is FYNNEI in the germline V gene. Trimming took off 1 base at V and 0 bases at J, with 6 bases between the two ends. This CDR3 has 14 residues. The CDR3 DNA reads TGTGCCAGCAGTGAAGGGGCACTGAACACTGAAGCTTTCTTT. This gives the protein CASSEGALNTEAFF.